Given below is one TCR beta chain in context. The antigen is undetermined. This sample stems from a study of shared clonotypes between healthy human individuals. As for the study in general: Donors consisted of two women and a few men between 18 and 49. General study results and limits: Lower generation probabilities were found for non-shared clonotypes than for those shared by all four donors. Sequencing depth was a factor that was expected to affect clonotype sharing among donors.

V shed 3 bases and J shed 8 bases, with 8 bases lying between them. The length of the CDR3 is 11 residues. CDR1 is SGDLS, CDR2 YYNGEE, per germline. The assay was immunoSEQ multiplex PCR, and TCRdb's table has in-frame clones only and misses some. The sample gives about 1.9 million clones, over 85% of which show up once; about 1.6% is in the top ten. The naive CD8 population came from CD45RO-negative cells selected for CCR7, without terminally differentiated effector memory CD45RA+ cells. This clonotype was obtained from a young man in good health. Some clones in this sample may be carry-over from other donors' samples. The specimen sequenced was naive CD8+ T cells from PBMCs. The chain combines TRBV9 with TRBJ1-2; possibly TRBD1 for D (5 bases). Written as DNA, the CDR3 is TGTGCCAGCAGCGCCCCAGGGGGCTACACCTTC. This encodes CASSAPGGYTF.